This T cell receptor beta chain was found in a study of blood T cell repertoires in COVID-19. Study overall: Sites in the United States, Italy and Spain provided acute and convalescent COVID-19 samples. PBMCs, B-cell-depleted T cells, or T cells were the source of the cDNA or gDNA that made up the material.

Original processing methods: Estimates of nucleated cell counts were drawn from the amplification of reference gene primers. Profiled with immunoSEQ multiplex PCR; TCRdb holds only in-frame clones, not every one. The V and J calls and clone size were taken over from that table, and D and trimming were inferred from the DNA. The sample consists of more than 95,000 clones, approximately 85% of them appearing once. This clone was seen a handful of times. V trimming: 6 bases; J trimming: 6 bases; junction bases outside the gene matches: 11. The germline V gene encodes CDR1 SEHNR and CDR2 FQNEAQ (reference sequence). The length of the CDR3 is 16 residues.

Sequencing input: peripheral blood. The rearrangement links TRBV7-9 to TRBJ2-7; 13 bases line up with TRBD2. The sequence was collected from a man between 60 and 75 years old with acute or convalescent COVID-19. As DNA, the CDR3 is TGTGCCAGCAGTTCCGCGCCGGGACTAGCGGGATTCGAGCAGTACTTC. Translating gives CASSSAPGLAGFEQYF.